This T cell receptor beta chain was profiled in a study of blood T cell repertoires in COVID-19. Study-level information: The origin of the acute and convalescent COVID-19 samples was the United States, Italy and Spain. Sample material is recorded as cDNA or gDNA derived from T cells, B-cell-depleted T cells, or PBMCs.

This clone has just a few counts. As originally analysed: Quantification of nucleated cells was approximated via reference gene primer amplification. The protocol was immunoSEQ multiplex PCR, while the TCRdb copy is restricted to in-frame clones and leaves out a portion. The DNA gave D and trimming, while V, J and clone size come from that table. The sample lists more than 200,000 clones; 70% to 90% were seen once. The V and J ends lost 8 bases and 16 bases, in that order; junction bases with no gene match: 9. The CDR3 runs 11 residues. Germline loops: CDR1 SGHRS, CDR2 YFSETQ. Recovery meant two consecutive negative NP/OP PCR tests, professional clearance, or resolved symptoms.

This TCR derives from a woman aged 50 to 60 who had recovered from COVID-19. The sequenced material came from PBMCs or T cells enriched from blood (not recorded which). The chain is built from TRBV5-1 and TRBJ2-1; the match to TRBD1 covers 10 bases. CDR3 region: CASTRQGAHFF. CDR3 coding DNA: TGCGCCAGTACGAGACAGGGGGCGCATTTCTTC. Based on the CDR3 plus reference TRBV5-1 and TRBJ2-1, the full variable domain is KAGVTQTPRYLIKTRGQQVTLSCSPISGHRSVSWYQQTPGQGLQFLFEYFSETQRNKGNFPGRFSGRQFSNSRSEMNVSTLELGDSALYLCASTRQGAHFFGPGTRLTVL.